A selection of T cell receptor beta chains follows, all from one sample in a study of CD8 T cells in Susac syndrome. TCRdb reprocessed the immunoSEQ multiplex PCR reads with MiXCR, giving one entry per CDR3 protein. The sample lists roughly 120,000 distinct CDR3 sequences; over 85% were seen once. Input material: CD8+ T cells from PBMCs. Receptors were obtained from a human donor with multiple sclerosis. Each CDR3 is given with its conserved first and last residue. The order of the fields is clone size, D gene, J gene, V gene, CDR3 DNA, CDR3 protein. A D gene is named only where the DNA matches it firmly. Clone sizes are given selectively: once, few, many, or a class where the clone is expanded.

clone_size: -; d_call: -; j_call: TRBJ1-2; v_call: TRBV9; cdr3_nt: TGTGCCAGCACCGCAGCATTCGAACGTCCTAACTATGGCTACACCTTC; cdr3_aa: CASTAAFERPNYGYTF
clone_size: -; d_call: -; j_call: TRBJ2-2; v_call: TRBV12-5; cdr3_nt: TGTGCTAGTGGTGGGAACACCGGGGAGCTGTTTTTT; cdr3_aa: CASGGNTGELFF
clone_size: -; d_call: TRBD1; j_call: TRBJ2-7; v_call: TRBV20-1; cdr3_nt: TGCAGTGCTAGAGGGGTGACAGGGGGCCTCTACGAGCAGTACTTC; cdr3_aa: CSARGVTGGLYEQYF
clone_size: -; d_call: TRBD1; j_call: TRBJ1-2; v_call: TRBV7-9; cdr3_nt: TGTGCCAGCAGCTTAGCGACGGACAGGGGGGTCTGGGGCTACACCTTC; cdr3_aa: CASSLATDRGVWGYTF
clone_size: -; d_call: -; j_call: TRBJ2-1; v_call: TRBV12-5; cdr3_nt: TGTGCTAGCCAAAGGGACCAGGTTGAGCAGTTCTTC; cdr3_aa: CASQRDQVEQFF
clone_size: -; d_call: -; j_call: TRBJ1-1; v_call: TRBV12-3/TRBV12-4; cdr3_nt: TGTGCCAGCAGTTTGAGGCTAATGAACACTGAAGCTTTCTTT; cdr3_aa: CASSLRLMNTEAFF
clone_size: -; d_call: -; j_call: TRBJ2-1; v_call: TRBV6-1; cdr3_nt: TGTGCCAGCAGCGCGTTATCGCAAGACAATGAGCAGTTCTTC; cdr3_aa: CASSALSQDNEQFF
clone_size: once; d_call: TRBD1; j_call: TRBJ1-2; v_call: TRBV7-9; cdr3_nt: TGTGCCAGCAGCGACGGGACAGGGGCCGGCTACACCTTC; cdr3_aa: CASSDGTGAGYTF
clone_size: -; d_call: -; j_call: TRBJ2-1; v_call: TRBV7-9; cdr3_nt: TGTGCCAGCAGCTCCACCGGCGGGATCGGCTACAATGAGCAGTTCTTC; cdr3_aa: CASSSTGGIGYNEQFF
clone_size: -; d_call: -; j_call: TRBJ1-2; v_call: TRBV5-1; cdr3_nt: TGCGCCAGCAGCCCGACCTTTAGAGGGGGTTATTACGGCTACACCTTC; cdr3_aa: CASSPTFRGGYYGYTF
clone_size: -; d_call: -; j_call: TRBJ1-5; v_call: TRBV4-1; cdr3_nt: TGCGTCAGCAGCCAAGATCCGCCAGCGGTGGGTCAGCCCCAGCATTTT; cdr3_aa: CVSSQDPPAVGQPQHF
clone_size: -; d_call: -; j_call: TRBJ1-5; v_call: TRBV24-1; cdr3_nt: TGTGCCACCAGTGCCGACAGGAATCAGCCCCAGCATTTT; cdr3_aa: CATSADRNQPQHF
clone_size: -; d_call: TRBD2; j_call: TRBJ2-2; v_call: TRBV9; cdr3_nt: TGTGCCAGCAGCTCCCCCTCTAGCGGGAGTGGCACCGGGGAGCTGTTTTTT; cdr3_aa: CASSSPSSGSGTGELFF
clone_size: -; d_call: TRBD1; j_call: TRBJ2-5; v_call: TRBV6-5; cdr3_nt: TGTGCCAGCAGTCTGACGACAGGGTATCTAGAGACCCAGTACTTC; cdr3_aa: CASSLTTGYLETQYF
clone_size: once; d_call: -; j_call: TRBJ2-1; v_call: TRBV9; cdr3_nt: TGTGCCAGCAGCGTAGCTGTAGTACTAGGGAACAATGAGCAGTTCTTC; cdr3_aa: CASSVAVVLGNNEQFF
clone_size: -; d_call: -; j_call: TRBJ2-4; v_call: TRBV5-1; cdr3_nt: TGCGCCAGCAGCTATGACAGGGCCAAAAACATTCAGTACTTC; cdr3_aa: CASSYDRAKNIQYF
clone_size: -; d_call: -; j_call: TRBJ1-3; v_call: TRBV7-9; cdr3_nt: TGTGCCAGCAGCCACGGGCCCGACTCTGGAAACACCATATATTTT; cdr3_aa: CASSHGPDSGNTIYF
clone_size: -; d_call: -; j_call: TRBJ2-2; v_call: TRBV24-1; cdr3_nt: TGTGCCACCAGTGATTGGGGCAGGGGCCGGAACACCGGGGAGCTGTTTTTT; cdr3_aa: CATSDWGRGRNTGELFF
clone_size: -; d_call: TRBD1; j_call: TRBJ2-7; v_call: TRBV7-9; cdr3_nt: TGTGCCAGCAGCTCCCCTCGGACAGGCGACTCCTACGAGCAGTACTTC; cdr3_aa: CASSSPRTGDSYEQYF
clone_size: -; d_call: -; j_call: TRBJ1-1; v_call: TRBV13; cdr3_nt: TGTGCCAGCAGCGTCAACCCGGAGGGGCCGAACACTGAAGCTTTCTTT; cdr3_aa: CASSVNPEGPNTEAFF